This T cell receptor (beta chain) is from a study of tumor-infiltrating lymphocytes in glioblastoma multiforme. Three nested ARM-PCR rounds with V-beta and C-beta primers built TCRB libraries. TCRdb re-called the multiplex PCR reads with MiXCR, one entry per CDR3 protein. In the table there are about 32,000 distinct CDR3 sequences, 50% to 75% of which are singletons. This clonotype was recorded once. This clone may be a read error of a much larger clone one base away. This receptor was identified in a male donor with glioblastoma. Sample: brain tumor tissue.

The CDR3, as DNA: TGTGCCAGCAGCTCCACCGGCGAGCGGTACTTC. It translates to CASSSTGERYF. The chain joins TRBV7-9 to TRBJ2-7; D gene uncertain. Germline V gene data show CDR1 as SEHNR and CDR2 as FQNEAQ (reference sequence). CDR3 length: 11 residues.